This T cell receptor (beta chain) stems from a study of CD4 T cells in relation to SARS-CoV-2 and coronaviruses. In the study overall: After 10 days of antigen culture, PBMC TCR beta CDR3s were sequenced. Points from the study as a whole: Compared with monoreactive clones, crossreactive clones showed significantly weaker SARS-CoV-2 expansion.

This clone turned up a few times. Its specificity is unknown. Germline V gives CDR1 SGHVS, CDR2 FNYEAQ. This CDR3 comprises 16 residues. Trimming removed 0 bases at V and 0 bases at J, with 6 bases between. Data came from immunoSEQ multiplex PCR; TCRdb stores just in-frame clones and leaves some out. This table holds 24,000 or so clones, around 78% found once. Before the COVID-19 pandemic, during about 2011-2019, CD4+ T cells were taken from unexposed donors. Isolation of CD4+ T cells took place after approximately 10 days in culture. Testing used SARS-CoV-2 S/N and four cold-coronavirus spikes on unexposed-donor CD4+ T cells, cells permitting.

The chain uses TRBV7-6 and TRBJ2-6; D is perhaps TRBD1 (6 bases). The sequence came from a human donor in good health. The sample comprised CD4+ T cells from PBMCs, cultured in vitro. CDR3: CASSLADSSGANVLTF. The CDR3 DNA follows: TGTGCCAGCAGCTTAGCGGACAGCTCTGGGGCCAACGTCCTGACTTTC.